This T cell receptor beta chain came from a study of T cell repertoires in cytomegalovirus infection. Comments on this clonotype: Its matching antigen is unknown.

Between the trimmed V and J ends, which lost 0 bases and 1 base, there was a span of 10 bases. Germline CDR1 reads SGDLS; CDR2 reads YYNGEE. The CDR3 totals 15 residues. Each CDR3 protein gets one entry after TCRdb re-called the reads with MiXCR. The sample consists of about 130,000 distinct CDR3 sequences, approximately 30% of them appearing once. This sample comprised CD8+ T cells from cultured PBMCs, obtained from culture after CMV antigen stimulation. This TCR came from a human donor in good health (CMV status not recorded). Some clones in this sample may be carry-over from other donors' samples. The chain is built from TRBV9 and TRBJ2-5, with D perhaps matching TRBD2 (5 bases). CDR3 amino acids: CASSVAVSAQETQYF. Written as DNA, the CDR3 is TGTGCCAGCAGCGTAGCTGTTAGCGCCCAAGAGACCCAGTACTTC.